These 9 T cell receptor beta chains came from one sample sequenced in a study of T cell responses to AZD1222 COVID-19 vaccine. Assay: immunoSEQ multiplex PCR; the TCRdb copy retains only in-frame clones and omits some. Of around 64,000 clones in the sample, roughly 85% were seen once. The sequencing here drew on peripheral blood, taken 28 days after the second AZD1222 dose. The receptors were sampled from an adult who received the AZD1222 COVID-19 vaccine.

This chain links TRBV7-9 with TRBJ2-2; a weak D match, TRBD1 (5 bases). Trimming cost V 4 bases and J 1 base, with 19 bases left between them. Per germline, CDR1 SEHNR and CDR2 FQNEAQ (reference sequence). The CDR3 spans 18 residues. In nucleotides, the CDR3 is TGTGCCAGCAGCTCCCCCCCCAGGGAAGAGAGGAACACCGGGGAGCTGTTTTTT. Residues: CASSSPPREERNTGELFF.

V usage is TRBV6-2 or TRBV6-3 and J usage is TRBJ1-1, with a possible D match to TRBD1 (5 bases). Between the trimmed V and J ends, which lost 1 base and 4 bases, there was a span of 13 bases. This CDR3 spans 15 amino acids. Germline CDR1 MNHEY, CDR2 SVGEGT. The CDR3 reads CASSYYHPGLTEAFF. DNA of the CDR3: TGTGCCAGCAGTTACTACCACCCAGGGCTCACTGAAGCTTTCTTT.

In its sample, this clone was seen once. J is TRBJ1-3 and V is TRBV15; 7 bases agree with TRBD1. The V segment lost 2 bases and the J segment 2 bases; nucleotides outside the gene matches: 3. The germline V gene has CDR1 LNHNV and CDR2 YYDKDF (reference sequence). The CDR3 is made up of 15 amino acids. The CDR3 reads CATSRPDRAGNTIYF. In DNA, the CDR3 is TGTGCCACCAGCAGACCAGACAGGGCTGGAAACACCATATATTTT.

About this clone: The identical CDR3 is also encoded by other nucleotide sequences in the sample. The chain links TRBV5-1 to TRBJ1-1; no clear D gene. The CDR3 runs 13 residues. Trimming removed 6 bases at V and 1 base at J, with 10 bases between. Per the germline V gene, CDR1 is SGHRS and CDR2 is YFSETQ. CDR3 sequence (DNA): TGCGCCAGCACGACCGGCTCGAACACTGAAGCTTTCTTT. The encoded protein is CASTTGSNTEAFF.

The chain is built from TRBV5-6 and TRBJ2-7; D call uncertain. In germline, CDR1 is SGHDT, CDR2 YYEEEE. The CDR3 is made up of 15 amino acids. The germline V and J ends were trimmed by 1 base and 3 bases, with 14 bases remaining between them. The DNA of the CDR3 is TGTGCCAGCAGCTTGAGCCTAGGCAGGATCTACGAGCAGTACTTC. This encodes CASSLSLGRIYEQYF.

The sample holds a few counts of this clone. The chain couples TRBV5-1 to TRBJ2-3, with D perhaps matching TRBD1 (6 bases). V lost 4 bases and J 9 bases, leaving 15 bases between the germline ends. CDR3 length equals 13 residues. In germline, CDR1 is SGHRS, CDR2 YFSETQ. CDR3 nucleotides: TGCGCCAGCAGCCAAAACAGGGAGCACACGCAGTATTTT. Translated: CASSQNREHTQYF.

The rearrangement uses TRBV5-6 and TRBJ1-1; D is undetermined. The germline V gene encodes CDR1 SGHDT and CDR2 YYEEEE. Trimming took off 2 bases at V and 1 base at J, with 9 bases between the two ends. The CDR3 has 14 residues. The CDR3 DNA follows: TGTGCCAGCAGCTTCCCCCATCAGAACACTGAAGCTTTCTTT. It is translated as CASSFPHQNTEAFF.

This chain links TRBV7-8 with TRBJ1-3, with D tentatively TRBD1 (5 bases). Germline loops: CDR1 SGHVS, CDR2 FQNEAQ. The germline V and J ends were trimmed by 11 bases and 4 bases, with 21 bases remaining between them. The CDR3 totals 15 residues. Here the CDR3 DNA reads TGTGCCGCTCAGGAGGGGCGCGGGCCGGGAAACACCATATATTTT. It translates to CAAQEGRGPGNTIYF. The variable domain in full, completed from reference TRBV7-8 and TRBJ1-3, reads GAGVSQSPRYKVAKRGQDVALRCDPISGHVSLFWYQQALGQGPEFLTYFQNEAQLDKSGLPSDRFFAERPEGSVSTLKIQRTQQEDSAVYLCAAQEGRGPGNTIYFGEGSWLTVV.

The chain has TRBV5-6 and TRBJ1-5; 8 nucleotides align to TRBD1. The CDR3 runs to 13 residues. V was clipped by 4 bases and J by 7 bases; unmatched bases: 4. CDR1 SGHDT and CDR2 YYEEEE come from the germline V gene. The CDR3 DNA reads TGTGCCAGCAGCCCGACAGGGGCCCAGCCCCAGCATTTT. Translating it yields CASSPTGAQPQHF.